The rows below give T cell receptor beta chains drawn from one sample of a study of CXCR3-negative and CXCR3-positive naive CD8 T cells. TCRdb reprocessed the 5' RACE reads and reports one entry per CDR3 protein, with no DNA. The sample data list some 120,000 distinct CDR3 sequences. The sample comprised naive CXCR3+ CD8+ T cells from blood. These receptors all come from a human donor in good health. Some clones in this sample may be carry-over from other donors' samples. Each CDR3 is given with its conserved first and last residue. The order of the fields is CDR3 length, V gene, J gene, CDR3 protein.

16	TRBV2	TRBJ2-7	CASRGATSGITYEQYF
16	TRBV20-1	TRBJ2-7	CSARNLQGSGTYEQYF
17	TRBV2	TRBJ1-5	CASSDLRISGSNQPQHF
15	TRBV7-9	TRBJ2-7	CASSPRTDSSYEQYF
16	TRBV28	TRBJ1-6	CASSPPGTSLHSPLHF
20	TRBV12-3/TRBV12-4	TRBJ2-3	CASSPIRRGLKRWGTDTQYF
16	TRBV5-1	TRBJ1-3	CASSLKNGGSGNTIYF
14	TRBV12-3/TRBV12-4	TRBJ2-7	CASSPTSDAYEQYF
16	TRBV7-8	TRBJ1-6	CASSFEGATYNSPLHF
13	TRBV5-6	TRBJ2-2	CASSFGGPGELFF
15	TRBV7-8	TRBJ1-4	CASSLVLGVGEKLFF
15	TRBV29-1	TRBJ2-3	CSVVGDVFGTDTQYF
12	TRBV20-1	TRBJ1-1	CSARAGGVGAFF
14	TRBV19	TRBJ1-1	CASTWMGPNTEAFF
12	TRBV19	TRBJ2-1	CASSIGVDEQFF
15	TRBV4-1	TRBJ1-4	CASSQGTTLKEKLFF
16	TRBV14	TRBJ1-1	CASSQDGQGKRTEAFF
15	TRBV20-1	TRBJ2-7	CSAVLAGDYRYEQYF
16	TRBV23-1	TRBJ1-5	CASSQSEGDKRQPQHF
13	TRBV27	TRBJ1-1	CASSLSGYTEAFF
14	TRBV5-1	TRBJ2-1	CASGVDYVNNEQFF
11	TRBV5-1	TRBJ2-7	CASSSNHEQYF
13	TRBV7-9	TRBJ1-1	CASSTAGNTEAFF
13	TRBV5-4	TRBJ1-1	CASSWTGDVEAFF
12	TRBV25-1	TRBJ2-7	CASSQSAYEQYF
12	TRBV5-1	TRBJ2-5	CASSLDQETQYF
13	TRBV29-1	TRBJ1-1	CSGEDSLNTEAFF
16	TRBV11-2	TRBJ2-1	CASSLDLAGVEDEQFF
15	TRBV15	TRBJ2-5	CATSRVASDRETQYF
21	TRBV6-5	TRBJ2-7	CASSSPTTGNLPFPSSYEQYF
14	TRBV5-1	TRBJ1-1	CASSVGQLNTEAFF
12	TRBV29-1	TRBJ2-3	CSVEEGGDTQYF
16	TRBV7-6	TRBJ2-7	CASSARREVDPYEQYF
13	TRBV9	TRBJ1-2	CASSVVPFYGYTF
14	TRBV7-2	TRBJ2-1	CASSPWTGDNEQFF
15	TRBV20-1	TRBJ2-7	CSARPLAAPSYEQYF
15	TRBV7-2	TRBJ1-2	CASSLVGGTNYGYTF
14	TRBV6-5	TRBJ2-3	CASSLRDQTDTQYF
15	TRBV11-2	TRBJ2-1	CASSLLAGAVNEQFF
12	TRBV27	TRBJ1-2	CASSTGTGGYTF
14	TRBV7-2	TRBJ2-5	CASSLVPLGETQYF
19	TRBV6-2/TRBV6-3	TRBJ1-2	CASSYPQTGAERYSYGYTF
11	TRBV30	TRBJ1-1	CAGKGDTEAFF
13	TRBV3-1	TRBJ2-7	CASSQYGGYEQYF